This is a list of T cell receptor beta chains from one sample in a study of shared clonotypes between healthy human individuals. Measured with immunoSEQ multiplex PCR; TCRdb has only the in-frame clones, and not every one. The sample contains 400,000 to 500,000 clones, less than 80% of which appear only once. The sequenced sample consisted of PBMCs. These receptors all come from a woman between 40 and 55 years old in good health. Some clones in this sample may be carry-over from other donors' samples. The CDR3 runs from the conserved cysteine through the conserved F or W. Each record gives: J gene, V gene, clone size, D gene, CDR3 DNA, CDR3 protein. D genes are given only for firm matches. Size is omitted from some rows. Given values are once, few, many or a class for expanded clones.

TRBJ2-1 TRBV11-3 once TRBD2 TGTGCCAGCAGCCCTATAGCGGGAGGTCTAGGGGAGCAGTTCTTC CASSPIAGGLGEQFF
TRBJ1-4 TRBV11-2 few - TGTGCCAGCAGCTTGATAGGAGGGGGGATTAATGAAAAACTGTTTTTT CASSLIGGGINEKLFF
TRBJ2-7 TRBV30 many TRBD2 TGTGCCTGGCGAAAAGCGGGAGGCTCCTACGAGCAGTACTTC CAWRKAGGSYEQYF
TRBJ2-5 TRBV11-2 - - TGTGCCAGCAGCTTAGCGGGCAGCCAAGAGACCCAGTACTTC CASSLAGSQETQYF
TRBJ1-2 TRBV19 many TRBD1 TGTGCCAGTACGGGACAGGGAGTGCACTATGGCTACACCTTC CASTGQGVHYGYTF
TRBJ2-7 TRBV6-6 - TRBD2 TGTGCCAGCAGTTACTCGGGTGCGGGAGCGCCCCTCGAGCAGTACTTC CASSYSGAGAPLEQYF
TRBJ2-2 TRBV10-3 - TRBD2 TGTGCCATCACCCCCGGACTAGAGGCCGAGGAGCTGTTTTTT CAITPGLEAEELFF
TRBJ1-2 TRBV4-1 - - TGCGCCAGCAGCCAAGCATTGACAGCATATGGCTACACCTTC CASSQALTAYGYTF
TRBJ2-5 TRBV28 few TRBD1 TGTGCCAGCAGTTCCCCTGGGACAGCCAAAGAGACCCAGTACTTC CASSSPGTAKETQYF
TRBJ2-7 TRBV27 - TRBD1 TGTGCCAGCAAACCGACCGGGACAGGGGAATACGAGCAGTACTTC CASKPTGTGEYEQYF
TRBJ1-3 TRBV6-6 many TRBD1 TGTGCCAGCAGTTGGGACAGGGCTTCTGGAAACACCATATATTTT CASSWDRASGNTIYF
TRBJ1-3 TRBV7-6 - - TGTGCCAGCAGCTTAGCAGCAGACCCTGGAAACACCATATATTTT CASSLAADPGNTIYF
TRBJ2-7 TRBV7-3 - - TGTGCCAGCAGCTTAGGTCAGGGGCGGGAGCAGTACTTC CASSLGQGREQYF
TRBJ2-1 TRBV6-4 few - TGTGCCAGCAGCGACGCAGCGGCCGCACCGTACAATGAGCAGTTCTTC CASSDAAAAPYNEQFF
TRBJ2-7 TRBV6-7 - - TGTGCCAGCAGTTACGCTCAGGGTTACGAGCAGTACTTC CASSYAQGYEQYF
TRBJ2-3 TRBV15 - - TGTGCCACCAGCAGGGGTAGAGTAGATACGCAGTATTTT CATSRGRVDTQYF
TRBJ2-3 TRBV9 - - TGTGCCAGCAGCGTAGTTCAGAGTGCAGATACGCAGTATTTT CASSVVQSADTQYF
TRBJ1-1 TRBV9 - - TGTGCCAGCAGCGTCGTAAACACTGAAGCTTTCTTT CASSVVNTEAFF
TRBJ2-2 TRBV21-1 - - TGTGCCAGCAGCAATCAATTAGGTTCCGGGACAGCCACCGGGGAGCTGTTTTTT CASSNQLGSGTATGELFF
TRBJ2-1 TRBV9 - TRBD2 TGTGCCAGCAGCGTAGACCCCACCGGGGGGATTGAGCAGTTCTTC CASSVDPTGGIEQFF
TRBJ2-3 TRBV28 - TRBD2 TGTGCCAGCAGGCCACCCGGGACTAGCGGGAGGGCTACAGATACGCAGTATTTT CASRPPGTSGRATDTQYF
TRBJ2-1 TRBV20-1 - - TGCAGTGCTAGAGATCGGAATGAGCAGTTCTTC CSARDRNEQFF
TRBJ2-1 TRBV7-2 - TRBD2 TGTGCCAGCAGCTTAAGCGGGACCAACTCCTACAATGAGCAGTTCTTC CASSLSGTNSYNEQFF
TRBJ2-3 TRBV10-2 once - TGCGCCAGCAGTGAGTTTCCTACGCAGTATTTT CASSEFPTQYF
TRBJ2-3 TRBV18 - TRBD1 TGTGCCAGCTCACAGGGGGCGAGCACAGATACGCAGTATTTT CASSQGASTDTQYF
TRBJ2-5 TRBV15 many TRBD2 TGTGCCACCAGCAGACAGGGAGGGGAGACCCAGTACTTC CATSRQGGETQYF
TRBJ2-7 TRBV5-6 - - TGTGCCAGCGGTCCCGGGCTAGCGAGGGAGCAGTACTTC CASGPGLAREQYF
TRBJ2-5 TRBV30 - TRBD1 TGTGCCTGGAGTAACCCGACAGGGACGTCGGAGACCCAGTACTTC CAWSNPTGTSETQYF
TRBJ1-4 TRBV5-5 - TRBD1 TGTGCCAGCAGCTTGGCGGGGACAGTGGAAGAAAAACTGTTTTTT CASSLAGTVEEKLFF
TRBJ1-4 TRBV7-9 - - TGTGCCAGCAGCTTACGTAATGAAAAACTGTTTTTT CASSLRNEKLFF
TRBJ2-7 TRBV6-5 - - TGTGCCAGCAGTTCTAATGACAGGATCCACTTC CASSSNDRIHF
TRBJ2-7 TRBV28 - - TGTGCCAGCAGTGGGGGGCTAGCGGATACCTCCTACGAGCAGTACTTC CASSGGLADTSYEQYF
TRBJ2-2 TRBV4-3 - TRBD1 TGCGCCAGCAGCCAACTAGACAGGGCCTGGGGGGGGGAGCTGTTTTTT CASSQLDRAWGGELFF
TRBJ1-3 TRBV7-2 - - TGTGCCAGCAGCTTATATCATGGAAGAGCGGGAAACACCATATATTTT CASSLYHGRAGNTIYF
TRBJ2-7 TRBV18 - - TGTGCCAGCTCACCAGAGGTTCCCCCATCCGAGCAGTACTTC CASSPEVPPSEQYF
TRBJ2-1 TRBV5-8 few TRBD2 TGTGCCAGCAGCAGCGGACTAGCGGGAATGGAGTTCTTC CASSSGLAGMEFF
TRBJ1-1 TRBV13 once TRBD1 TGTGCCAGCAGCTCTCTACGAGGGACAGCTCAACGGAAGAACACTGAAGCTTTCTTT CASSSLRGTAQRKNTEAFF